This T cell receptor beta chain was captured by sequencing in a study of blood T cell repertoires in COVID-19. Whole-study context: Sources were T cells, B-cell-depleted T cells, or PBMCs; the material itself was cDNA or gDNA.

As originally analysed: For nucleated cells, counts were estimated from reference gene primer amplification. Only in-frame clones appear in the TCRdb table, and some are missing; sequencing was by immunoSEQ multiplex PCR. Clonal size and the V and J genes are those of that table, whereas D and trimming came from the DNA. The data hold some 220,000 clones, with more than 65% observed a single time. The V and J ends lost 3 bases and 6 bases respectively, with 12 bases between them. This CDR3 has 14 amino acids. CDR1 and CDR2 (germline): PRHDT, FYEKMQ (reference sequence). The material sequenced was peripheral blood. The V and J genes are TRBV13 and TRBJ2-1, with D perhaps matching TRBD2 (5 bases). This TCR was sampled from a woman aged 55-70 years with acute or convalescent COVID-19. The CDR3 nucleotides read TGTGCCAGCAGCTTCCTCGAGGGTTTCAATGAGCAGTTCTTC. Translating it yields CASSFLEGFNEQFF.